Given below is one T cell receptor beta chain in context. Antigen specificity is unknown. Flow cytometry had shown expanded CD8+CD57+ cells in the patients chosen for sequencing. Blood was sampled before the patients had received any therapy. J was trimmed by 3 bases and V by 11 bases; bases with no gene match: 17. The CDR3 has 18 amino acids. CDR1 and CDR2 (germline): ENHRY, SYGVKD. This sample stems from a study of CD8+CD57+ T cells in acquired aplastic anemia. On the study more broadly: On average, sorted CD4+ and CD8+ cells gave roughly 3 ug of DNA. Findings and limits, study-wide: Around 30 sequences, all CD8+ CDR3, were shared between patients and controls.

Both TCR beta VDJ combination and CDR3 sequence profiling were carried out. Genomic DNA was the template for this profiling. TCRdb ran MiXCR on the reads and lists one entry per CDR3 protein. The sample lists 80,000 to 100,000 distinct CDR3 sequences, less than 75% occurring once. Sequenced material: sorted CD4+, CD8+, or CD8+CD57+ T cells (not recorded which) from PBMCs. This TCR derives from a human donor with aplastic anemia. V usage is TRBV10-3 and J usage is TRBJ2-5; 14 positions agree with TRBD2. The CDR3 bases are TGTGCCGCCGGAGAACAGAGGACTAGCGGGAGGTGGAAAGAGACCCAGTACTTC. Its protein product is CAAGEQRTSGRWKETQYF.